The present entry profiles one TCR beta chain with its context. Germline CDR1 MNHEY, CDR2 SMNVEV (reference sequence). Trimming cost V 5 bases and J 2 bases; bases outside gene matches: 9. The CDR3 spans 16 residues. These data originate in a study of T cells in Graves' hyperthyroidism and ophthalmopathy. Across the study: At initial diagnosis, before any treatment had begun, peripheral blood was obtained.

The investigators amplified TCR beta CDR3 regions from RNA transcripts. The HTBI primer set drove a first-round RT-PCR of the TCR CDR3. TCRdb used MiXCR to reprocess the multiplex PCR reads, holding one entry per CDR3 protein. This table has some 700,000 distinct CDR3 sequences, roughly a sixth appearing once. The source material was blood. The chain joins TRBV27 to TRBJ2-3, with 8 bases lining up with TRBD2. The sequence was collected from a man aged 45-65 years with Graves' hyperthyroidism. The DNA for the CDR3 is TGTGCCAGCAGTAAACGGGGGGGTGCCAACACAGATACGCAGTATTTT. Its translation is CASSKRGGANTDTQYF.